A single sample is the source of the 20 T cell receptor beta chains below, sequenced in a study of high-grade serous ovarian cancer treatment subgroups. The tumor samples were collected prior to definitive surgery or chemotherapy. Only in-frame clones appear in the TCRdb table, and some are missing; sequencing was by immunoSEQ multiplex PCR. The sample has roughly 10,000 clones; around 65% are singletons. Sequencing input: tumor tissue. The receptors stem from a human donor with high-grade serous ovarian cancer.

The chain links TRBV5-1 to TRBJ2-2, with TRBD1 identical over 10 bases. From germline, CDR1 is SGHRS and CDR2 YFSETQ. V was pared by 4 bases and J by 5 bases, with 5 bases of the junction left unmatched. The CDR3 has 15 amino acids. In nucleotides, the CDR3 is TGCGCCAGCAGCGTAGGACAGGGGGATACCGGGGAGCTGTTTTTT. This translates into CASSVGQGDTGELFF.

The chain couples TRBV5-6 to TRBJ2-3, with 11 positions matching TRBD2. Germline V CDR1 and CDR2: SGHDT, YYEEEE. With 2 bases clipped from V and 4 bases from J, the junction kept 3 bases outside the gene matches. The CDR3 contains 15 residues. CDR3 coding DNA: TGTGCCAGCAGCTTAGTAGCGGGAGGGGCAGATACGCAGTATTTT. Translation: CASSLVAGGADTQYF.

This clone was found a few times. V is TRBV7-3 and J is TRBJ2-7; 7 bases are a match to TRBD1. The CDR3 spans 14 residues. In germline, CDR1 is SGHTA, CDR2 FQGTGA. V lost 3 bases to trimming and J lost 4 bases; unmatched junction nucleotides: 6. The CDR3 region is CASSLGQGVYEQYF. DNA of the CDR3: TGTGCCAGCAGCTTGGGGCAGGGGGTTTACGAGCAGTACTTC.

This clone was recorded a few times. The chain joins TRBV4-2 to TRBJ2-1; D ambiguous. CDR1 is LGHNA, CDR2 YNFKEQ, per germline. The CDR3 is 15 residues long. Trimming left V 0 bases short and J 3 bases short, with 9 bases between. CDR3 DNA: TGTGCCAGCAGCCAAGAAAAGGTGGGCTACAATGAGCAGTTCTTC. Translated, it gives CASSQEKVGYNEQFF.

The chain employs TRBV19 and TRBJ2-7; TRBD1 matches at 7 bases. The germline V gene encodes CDR1 LNHDA and CDR2 SQIVND (reference sequence). The CDR3 consists of 14 residues. V trimming: 5 bases; J trimming: 1 base; junction bases outside the gene matches: 5. In nucleotides, the CDR3 is TGTGCCAGTAGTGTGACAGGGAGTTCCTACGAGCAGTACTTC. Amino acid sequence: CASSVTGSSYEQYF. Drawing the rest from reference TRBV19 and TRBJ2-7, the complete variable domain is DGGITQSPKYLFRKEGQNVTLSCEQNLNHDAMYWYRQDPGQGLRLIYYSQIVNDFQKGDIAEGYSVSREKKESFPLTVTSAQKNPTAFYLCASSVTGSSYEQYFGPGTRLTVT.

The count of this clone is one. V is TRBV27 and J is TRBJ2-5, with D possibly matching TRBD2 (5 bases). The germline V gene has CDR1 MNHEY and CDR2 SMNVEV (reference sequence). The CDR3 loop spans 16 amino acids. Trimming stripped 2 bases from V and 1 base from J, with 14 bases between. CDR3 coding DNA: TGTGCCAGCAGTTTAGATTCGAGGACTTCCCAAGAGACCCAGTACTTC. Encoded protein: CASSLDSRTSQETQYF.

J is TRBJ2-1 and V is TRBV19, with TRBD1 matching 7 bases. Germline V lookup: CDR1 LNHDA, CDR2 SQIVND (reference sequence). With V trimmed by 6 bases and J by 5 bases, 13 bases remained unmatched. The CDR3 sequence is 16 residues long. CDR3 bases: TGTGCCAGTAGCCCACTCGGACAGGAGACAAACAATGAGCAGTTCTTC. Translated: CASSPLGQETNNEQFF.

The chain recombines TRBV18 with TRBJ2-1; 12 nucleotides line up with TRBD2. Germline values: CDR1 KGHSH, CDR2 LQKENI. V lost 3 bases to trimming and J lost 5 bases; unmatched junction nucleotides: 5. This CDR3 spans 16 amino acids. The chain's CDR3 is CASSPSLAGGHNEQFF. CDR3 bases: TGTGCCAGCTCACCGTCGCTAGCGGGAGGGCACAATGAGCAGTTCTTC.

By sample fraction, this clone is medium-sized (0.01 to 0.1%). The rearrangement joins TRBV19 to TRBJ2-7, with unresolved D. This CDR3 has 13 residues. Trimming removed 3 bases at V and 3 bases at J, with 9 bases between. Germline-derived CDR1 and CDR2 are LNHDA and SQIVND (reference sequence). In nucleotides, the CDR3 is TGTGCCAGTAGTATGGCAGCTAACTACGAGCAGTACTTC. It yields the protein CASSMAANYEQYF. The full variable domain, its missing parts supplied by reference TRBV19 and TRBJ2-7, is DGGITQSPKYLFRKEGQNVTLSCEQNLNHDAMYWYRQDPGQGLRLIYYSQIVNDFQKGDIAEGYSVSREKKESFPLTVTSAQKNPTAFYLCASSMAANYEQYFGPGTRLTVT.

This clone is medium-sized in the sample. The chain employs TRBV2 and TRBJ1-4; no reliable D call. The CDR3 sequence is 15 residues long. CDR1 and CDR2 from the germline V gene are SNHLY and FYNNEI. V lost 7 bases to trimming and J lost 3 bases, with 15 bases between them. The CDR3 sequence: CASIGRYGANEKLFF. The CDR3 DNA sequence: TGTGCCAGCATCGGTCGATACGGGGCTAATGAAAAACTGTTTTTT.

By sample share, this clone is medium-sized (0.01 to 0.1%). V gene TRBV28 combines with J gene TRBJ2-3, with D perhaps TRBD2 (6 bases). The ends were cut back, 2 bases at V and 8 bases at J, with 8 bases in the middle. CDR1 is MDHEN and CDR2 is SYDVKM in the germline V gene. This CDR3 region has 12 residues. Here the CDR3 reads CASSLRAGTQYF. The CDR3 coding sequence is TGTGCCAGCAGTTTACGAGCGGGTACGCAGTATTTT.

This clone was recorded only once. The V and J genes are TRBV11-3 and TRBJ1-1; TRBD1 is a possible D gene (6 bases). The CDR3 runs to 14 residues. Germline CDR1 and CDR2: SGHNT and YENEEA. V gave up 1 base and J gave up 10 bases, with 16 bases separating them. CDR3 sequence reads: CASSLVHGGRGAFF. The CDR3 DNA is TGTGCCAGCAGCTTAGTGCATGGGGGGCGAGGAGCTTTCTTT.

The gene calls are TRBV2 and TRBJ2-4; D remains unclear. V was pared by 2 bases and J by 1 base, with 3 bases between. Germline CDR1 reads SNHLY; CDR2 reads FYNNEI. The CDR3 runs to 13 residues. The CDR3 spells CASSEMAKNIQYF. CDR3 DNA sequence: TGTGCCAGCAGTGAAATGGCCAAAAACATTCAGTACTTC.

The chain uses TRBV4-3 and TRBJ2-1, with a possible D match to TRBD2 (6 bases). This CDR3 spans 16 amino acids. Germline-derived CDR1 and CDR2 are LGHNA and YSLEER. The V gene lost 1 base and the J gene lost 3 bases, with 13 bases spanning the gap. The CDR3 nucleotides read TGCGCCAGCAGCCAAGGGGGGGAGCCCCACTACAATGAGCAGTTCTTC. Residues: CASSQGGEPHYNEQFF.

The chain joins TRBV5-6 to TRBJ1-4; unclear D gene. The germline V and J ends were trimmed by 4 bases and 0 bases, with 7 bases remaining between them. The CDR3 sequence is 14 residues long. Germline lookup yields CDR1 SGHDT and CDR2 YYEEEE. The chain's CDR3 is CASSQGATNEKLFF. The CDR3 DNA reads TGTGCCAGCAGCCAAGGAGCAACTAATGAAAAACTGTTTTTT.

CDR3 coding DNA: TGTGCCAGCAGCAAAGAAACGATCCGACCCGTCTTC. This translates into CASSKETIRPVF. V is TRBV21-1 and J is TRBJ2-1. TRBV21-1 is a documented pseudogene. The CDR3 runs to 12 residues.

The gene calls are TRBV4-1 and TRBJ1-6; D ambiguous. Trimming left V 0 bases short and J 6 bases short, with 9 bases between. Germline lookup yields CDR1 MGHRA and CDR2 YSYEKL. CDR3 length: 15 residues. DNA of the CDR3: TGCGCCAGCAGCCAAGAATGGTCGGCTAATTCACCCCTCCACTTT. This gives the protein CASSQEWSANSPLHF.

This chain links TRBV2 with TRBJ2-7; 9 positions agree with TRBD1. After removal of 8 bases from V and 0 bases from J, the junction contained 5 bases not matched to a gene. This CDR3 has 14 amino acids. The germline V gene encodes CDR1 SNHLY and CDR2 FYNNEI. CDR3 DNA sequence: TGTGCCAGCCGAGGACAGGGGATCTCCTACGAGCAGTACTTC. This translates into CASRGQGISYEQYF. Full variable domain (remainder filled in from reference TRBV2 and TRBJ2-7): EPEVTQTPSHQVTQMGQEVILRCVPISNHLYFYWYRQILGQKVEFLVSFYNNEISEKSEIFDDQFSVERPDGSNFTLKIRSTKLEDSAMYFCASRGQGISYEQYFGPGTRLTVT.

V and J are TRBV27 and TRBJ2-3; TRBD2 matches at 8 bases. V lost 2 bases, J lost 11 bases, and 12 bases stayed unmatched. Germline V gene data show CDR1 as MNHEY and CDR2 as SMNVEV (reference sequence). This CDR3 is built from 15 residues. This CDR3 reads CASSLLAGGNIVQYF. The CDR3 coding sequence is TGTGCCAGCAGTTTACTAGCGGGCGGGAATATTGTGCAGTATTTT.

In its sample, this clone was seen a few times. This chain joins TRBV4-2 and TRBJ2-7; 7 bases are a match to TRBD1. With 0 bases clipped from V and 2 bases from J, the junction kept 4 bases outside the gene matches. The germline gives CDR1 LGHNA, CDR2 YNFKEQ. The CDR3 runs to 15 residues. Here the CDR3 DNA reads TGTGCCAGCAGCCAAGATCAGGGACAGCCCTACGAGCAGTACTTC. Translating gives CASSQDQGQPYEQYF.